This T cell receptor beta chain was identified during a study of T cells in Graves' hyperthyroidism and ophthalmopathy. Study-level findings and limits: Also found in blood were most expanded thyroid clonotypes above 0.001.

Germline CDR1 is MDHEN and CDR2 is SYDVKM. This CDR3 spans 12 amino acids. Deletions cut 6 bases from V and 1 base from J, with 3 bases between. Those patients with uncontrolled infection, other autoimmune disease, pregnancy or lactation were excluded. The source material, RNA transcripts, was used to amplify TCR beta CDR3 regions. Primed by the HTBI set, a first-round RT-PCR was run on the TCR CDR3. TCRdb re-derived calls from the multiplex PCR reads in MiXCR, one entry per CDR3 protein. The repertoire holds 550,000 to 800,000 distinct CDR3 sequences, about 15% seen once, with roughly 8% in the top ten. In this sample, this clonotype turned up many times. What it binds is unknown.

The clonotype originates from a man in his late teens or twenties with Graves' hyperthyroidism. The chain combines TRBV28 with TRBJ1-4; no firm D call. Material for sequencing was blood. The CDR3 is CASRETNEKLFF. Here the CDR3 DNA reads TGTGCCAGCAGGGAAACTAATGAAAAACTGTTTTTT.